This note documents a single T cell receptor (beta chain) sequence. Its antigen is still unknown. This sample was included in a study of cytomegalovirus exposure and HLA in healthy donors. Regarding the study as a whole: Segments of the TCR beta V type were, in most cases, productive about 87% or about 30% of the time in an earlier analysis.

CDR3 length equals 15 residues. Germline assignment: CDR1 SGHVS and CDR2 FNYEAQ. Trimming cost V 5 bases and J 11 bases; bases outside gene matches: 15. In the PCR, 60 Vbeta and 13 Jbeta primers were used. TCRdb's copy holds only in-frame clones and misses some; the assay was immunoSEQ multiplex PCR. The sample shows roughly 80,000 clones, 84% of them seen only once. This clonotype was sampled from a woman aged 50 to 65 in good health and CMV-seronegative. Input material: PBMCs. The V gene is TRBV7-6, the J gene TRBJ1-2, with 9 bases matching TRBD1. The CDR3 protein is CASSAPGQGELRYTF. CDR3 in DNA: TGTGCCAGCAGCGCTCCGGGACAGGGCGAGTTGCGGTACACCTTC.